This T cell receptor beta chain was found in a study of beta chain features in type 1 diabetes. On this clone: Its antigen is undetermined. This sample includes further DNA sequences coding for the same CDR3.

Germline V gene sequence: CDR1 SGHTA, CDR2 FQGTGA. This CDR3 is 15 amino acids long. After removal of 5 bases from V and 7 bases from J, the junction contained 8 bases not matched to a gene. The authors reverse transcribed all of the isolated RNA, so sequencing captured expressed TCRB transcripts. Method: immunoSEQ multiplex PCR; TCRdb's copy keeps in-frame clones and lacks some. The data contain hundreds of thousands of clones, about 17% of them seen just once; the ten biggest clones take up 0.023%. Study observations and caveats: Insertions at VDJ junctions were less frequent in type 1 diabetes patients. These patients also deleted more nucleotides at the same junctions. A potential PCR bias toward shorter templates would be equal in patient and control samples.

The chain couples TRBV7-3 to TRBJ2-5; TRBD2 matches 12 bases. Input material: naive CD4+ T cells from blood. The TCR comes from a woman younger than 30 in good health. The CDR3 loop reads CASSLGTSGLGTQYF. DNA for the CDR3: TGTGCCAGCAGCCTAGGGACTAGCGGGCTCGGGACCCAGTACTTC.